The clone carrying this TCR beta chain turned up a few times. During active infection, Seattle patients enrolled and were then monitored through disease. This record comes from a study of blood T cell repertoires in COVID-19. Looking at the study overall: Sites across the United States, Italy and Spain contributed samples from acute and convalescent COVID-19.

Sequenced by immunoSEQ multiplex PCR; TCRdb stores in-frame clones only, minus some. The data hold about 300,000 clones, with around nine tenths observed a single time. Germline CDR1 is MDHEN and CDR2 is SYDVKM. V gave up 2 bases and J gave up 1 base, with 11 bases separating them. CDR3 length: 15 residues. V and J are TRBV28 and TRBJ1-1; D may be TRBD1 (5 bases). The receptor was isolated from a woman aged 25 to 39 with COVID-19, enrolled during active disease. What was sequenced was peripheral blood. The CDR3, as DNA: TGTGCCAGCAGTTTACAGGGCAGGTCGAACACTGAAGCTTTCTTT. Translating it yields CASSLQGRSNTEAFF.